A selection of T cell receptor beta chains follows, all from one sample in a study of blood T cell repertoires in COVID-19. Assay: immunoSEQ multiplex PCR; the TCRdb copy retains only in-frame clones and omits some. This sample has 300,000 to 350,000 clones, with around 90% found just once. Sequenced input: peripheral blood. Source of these receptors: a woman in her 30s with COVID-19, enrolled during active disease. The CDR3 runs from the conserved cysteine through the conserved F or W. The D gene is left open where the match is weak. A clone size is listed for some rows: how often the clone was seen (once, few, many), or a class if it is expanded.

D gene	V gene	clone size	J gene	CDR3 protein	CDR3 DNA
TRBD1	TRBV15	.	TRBJ2-1	CATSRGQGADEQFF	TGTGCCACCAGCAGAGGACAGGGGGCCGATGAGCAGTTCTTC
.	TRBV2	.	TRBJ2-5	CASSGRGGETQYF	TGTGCCAGCAGTGGACGGGGAGGAGAGACCCAGTACTTC
.	TRBV10-1	.	TRBJ1-2	CASSESKGGVKSGGYTF	TGCGCCAGCAGTGAGTCGAAAGGAGGGGTCAAATCGGGGGGCTACACCTTC
TRBD1	TRBV7-9	.	TRBJ1-1	CASSLGGTGAGTEAFF	TGTGCCAGCAGCTTAGGTGGGACAGGGGCGGGCACTGAAGCTTTCTTT
.	TRBV28	once	TRBJ1-5	CASRRGQPQHF	TGTGCCAGTCGGAGGGGTCAGCCCCAGCATTTT
.	TRBV27	.	TRBJ2-7	CASRAPSYEQYF	TGTGCCAGCAGGGCCCCTAGCTACGAGCAGTACTTC
TRBD2	TRBV4-2	once	TRBJ2-1	CASSRTSGSVYNEQFF	TGTGCCAGCAGCCGGACTAGCGGGAGTGTGTACAATGAGCAGTTCTTC
TRBD1	TRBV4-2	.	TRBJ2-2	CASSRGAGGRDTGELFF	TGTGCCAGCAGCCGGGGGGCAGGGGGCAGGGACACCGGGGAGCTGTTTTTT
.	TRBV6-5	.	TRBJ1-1	CASSYSSTNTEAFF	TGTGCCAGCAGTTACTCAAGCACGAACACTGAAGCTTTCTTT
TRBD2	TRBV9	.	TRBJ2-1	CASSPSAGGLDEQFF	TGTGCCAGCAGCCCAAGCGCGGGAGGCCTCGATGAGCAGTTCTTC
.	TRBV19	.	TRBJ2-6	CASTARGATFSGANVLTF	TGTGCCAGTACCGCCCGGGGGGCCACCTTCTCTGGGGCCAACGTCCTGACTTTC
.	TRBV7-3	.	TRBJ1-3	CASSSPSQPSVSGNTIYF	TGTGCCAGCAGCAGCCCGTCACAGCCCTCCGTCTCTGGAAACACCATATATTTT
.	TRBV5-4	.	TRBJ2-7	CASSLARQVDEQYF	TGTGCCAGCAGCTTGGCGAGACAGGTTGACGAGCAGTACTTC
.	TRBV27	.	TRBJ2-7	CASSRSGYEQYF	TGTGCCAGCAGCCGTAGCGGTTACGAGCAGTACTTC
TRBD2	TRBV7-8	.	TRBJ2-2	CASSPTTGLYTGELFF	TGTGCCAGCAGCCCTACGACGGGACTATACACCGGGGAGCTGTTTTTT
.	TRBV3-1/TRBV3-2	.	TRBJ2-5	CASSQLDRETQYF	TGTGCCAGCAGCCAACTGGACAGAGAGACCCAGTACTTC
.	TRBV6-6	.	TRBJ1-2	CASSSFADYGYTF	TGTGCCAGCAGTTCTTTCGCGGACTATGGCTACACCTTC
.	TRBV5-1	.	TRBJ2-1	CASSLGQGIYNEQFF	TGCGCCAGCAGCTTGGGGCAGGGAATTTACAATGAGCAGTTCTTC
TRBD1	TRBV19	.	TRBJ1-5	CASSKVRAGGYQPQHF	TGTGCCAGTAGTAAAGTTAGGGCAGGGGGGTATCAGCCCCAGCATTTT
.	TRBV6-5	.	TRBJ2-7	CASSYLRGYEQYF	TGTGCCAGCAGTTACCTCAGGGGTTACGAGCAGTACTTC
TRBD1	TRBV7-8	.	TRBJ2-1	CASSLPGTGGYNEQFF	TGTGCCAGCAGCTTACCCGGGACAGGGGGATACAATGAGCAGTTCTTC
.	TRBV14	.	TRBJ1-3	CASSQDLFSGNTIYF	TGTGCCAGCAGCCAAGATCTCTTCTCTGGAAACACCATATATTTT
.	TRBV10-3	.	TRBJ1-4	CAISATDSRTNEKLFF	TGTGCCATCAGTGCGACCGACAGCAGGACTAATGAAAAACTGTTTTTT
.	TRBV30	.	TRBJ1-1	CAWSAWPREQNTEAFF	TGTGCCTGGAGTGCCTGGCCCCGGGAACAGAACACTGAAGCTTTCTTT
TRBD1	TRBV28	.	TRBJ2-7	CASSFRGGPKYF	TGTGCCAGCAGTTTCCGAGGGGGCCCTAAGTACTTC